This T cell receptor (beta chain) was observed in a study of control samples from healthy donors and cancer patients (TCRdb year 2020). Trimming removed 0 bases from V and 7 bases from J; the gene matches leave 7 bases unexplained. The CDR1 and CDR2 encoded by the germline V gene (reference sequence) are LNHDA and SQIVND. Including the terminal cysteine and phenylalanine, the CDR3 comprises 15 residues. Of all the DNA, just the CDR3 is kept, 45 bases in frame from base 1. A word on this clone: It has no known antigen specificity. There are no base qualities to consult, and no much larger clone falls within one base.

Library method: the immunoSEQ multiplex PCR assay. TCRdb stores this immuneACCESS table with in-frame sequences only. Part of the clones is absent; in the studies checked, under half of the shortfall reflects unresolved V genes, and no reason is known for the rest. This sample comprises about 130,000 clones, 85% to 95% of them detected only once. Approximately 0.57% of the sample belongs to the ten largest clones. Material: PBMCs. In this chain, TRBV19 is recombined with TRBJ1-2, and 8 junction bases match TRBD1. This clonotype was obtained from a man older than 75 with head and neck cancer. The DNA sequence is TGTGCCAGTAGTATAGATCCACAGGGGGTAAGTGGCTACACCTTC. Translated, this gives CASSIDPQGVSGYTF. With the rest looked up from the reference TRBV19 and TRBJ1-2 genes rather than sequenced, the full variable domain is DGGITQSPKYLFRKEGQNVTLSCEQNLNHDAMYWYRQDPGQGLRLIYYSQIVNDFQKGDIAEGYSVSREKKESFPLTVTSAQKNPTAFYLCASSIDPQGVSGYTFGSGTRLTVV.